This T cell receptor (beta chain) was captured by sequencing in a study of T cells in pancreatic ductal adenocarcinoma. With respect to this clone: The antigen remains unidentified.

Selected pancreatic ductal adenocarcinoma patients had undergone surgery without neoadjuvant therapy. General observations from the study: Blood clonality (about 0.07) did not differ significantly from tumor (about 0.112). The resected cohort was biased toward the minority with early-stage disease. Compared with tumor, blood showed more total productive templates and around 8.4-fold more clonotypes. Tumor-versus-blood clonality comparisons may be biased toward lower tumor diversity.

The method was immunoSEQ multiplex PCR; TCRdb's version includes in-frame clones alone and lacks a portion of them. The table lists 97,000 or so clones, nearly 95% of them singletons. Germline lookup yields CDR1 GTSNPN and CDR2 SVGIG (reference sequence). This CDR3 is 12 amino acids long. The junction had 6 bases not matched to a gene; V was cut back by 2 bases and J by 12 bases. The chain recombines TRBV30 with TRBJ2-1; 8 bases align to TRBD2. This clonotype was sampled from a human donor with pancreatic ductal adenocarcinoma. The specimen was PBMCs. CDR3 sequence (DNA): TGTGCCTGGAGTTCCGGTAGCGGGACGCAGTTCTTC. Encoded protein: CAWSSGSGTQFF. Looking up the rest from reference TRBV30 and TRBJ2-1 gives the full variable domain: SQTIHQWPATLVQPVGSPLSLECTVEGTSNPNLYWYRQAAGRGLQLLFYSVGIGQISSEVPQNLSASRPQDRQFILSSKKLLLSDSGFYLCAWSSGSGTQFFGPGTRLTVL.